This record covers a single T cell receptor (beta chain). The record originates from a study of blood T cell repertoires in COVID-19. Sequencing was performed with immunoSEQ multiplex PCR; in TCRdb, only in-frame clones are kept and a portion is missing. Of 300,000 to 450,000 clones in the sample, 85% were seen once. Sequencing was done on a sample of peripheral blood. This sequence originates from a woman aged 18-29 years with acute or convalescent COVID-19.

CDR3: CASSLRTVFDTGELFF. The DNA for the CDR3 is TGTGCCAGCAGCTTGAGGACAGTTTTTGACACCGGGGAGCTGTTTTTT. The chain uses TRBV5-5 and TRBJ2-2; D might be TRBD1 (6 bases). Trimming shortened V by 1 base and J by 3 bases, and 13 bases separated the two germline ends. The CDR3 spans 16 residues. In germline, CDR1 is SGHKS, CDR2 YYEKEE (reference sequence).